Listed below are T cell receptor beta chains from one sample, sequenced in a study of regulatory T cells in long-lasting Graves disease. TCRdb ran MiXCR on the multiplex PCR reads and lists one entry per CDR3 protein. Of 200,000 to 250,000 distinct CDR3 sequences in the sample, approximately 18% were seen once. A further study also used this sample, focusing on T cells in Graves' hyperthyroidism and ophthalmopathy.

The sample was peripheral blood mononuclear cells (PBMCs), taken at new diagnosis, from a patient treated with antithyroid drugs. The receptors were sampled from a woman in her 30s with Graves disease. Both conserved end residues are part of each CDR3. The D gene is left open where the match is weak. Rows may omit the clone size; those that give it use once, few, many or a size class.

TRBV30	-	many	TRBJ1-5	TGTGCCTGGAGTAGGGGATTCCAGCCCCAGCATTTT	CAWSRGFQPQHF
TRBV18	-	many	TRBJ1-5	TGTGCCAGCTCCTTGGGTAGTGGCAATCAGCCCCAGCATTTT	CASSLGSGNQPQHF
TRBV30	-	many	TRBJ1-2	TGTGCCTGGAGTGTACCGGCCAGACGATATGGCTACACCTTC	CAWSVPARRYGYTF
TRBV5-1	-	many	TRBJ2-5	TGCGCCAGCAGCTTGCGCCCCGATCAAGAGACCCAGTACTTC	CASSLRPDQETQYF
TRBV19	-	many	TRBJ1-5	TGTGCCAGTAGGTGGGGGCGCGGGAGCAATCAGCCCCAGCATTTT	CASRWGRGSNQPQHF
TRBV10-2	TRBD1	many	TRBJ1-5	TGCGCCAGCAAGTTGACAGGGGGCTCTCAGCCCCAGCATTTT	CASKLTGGSQPQHF
TRBV20-1	TRBD2	-	TRBJ2-3	TGCAGTGCTATACGGACTAGCGGGAGACGAAGTACAGATACGCAGTATTTT	CSAIRTSGRRSTDTQYF
TRBV5-1	TRBD1	many	TRBJ2-5	TGCGCCAGCAGCCGCGGACAGGGATGGGAGACCCAGTACTTC	CASSRGQGWETQYF
TRBV4-2	TRBD2	many	TRBJ2-7	TGTGCCAGCAGCCAACGAACTAGCGGGACTTCCTACGAGCAGTACTTC	CASSQRTSGTSYEQYF
TRBV20-1	TRBD1	many	TRBJ1-6	TGCAGTGCTAGAGATGCCCGGACAGGGGGGAATTCACCCCTCCACTTT	CSARDARTGGNSPLHF
TRBV4-2	-	many	TRBJ1-1	TGTGCCAGCAGCCAAGATGCGGGGCGTGGTGAAGCTTTCTTT	CASSQDAGRGEAFF
TRBV27	TRBD1	-	TRBJ1-6	TGTGCCAGCCGTTCCGGGACAGATAATTCACCCCTCCACTTT	CASRSGTDNSPLHF
TRBV7-3	-	few	TRBJ2-6	TGTGCCAGCAGCCACCTGGGGGGGGGCGCTGGGGCCAACGTCCTGACTTTC	CASSHLGGGAGANVLTF
TRBV18	-	few	TRBJ1-5	TGTGCCAGCTCACCCGGACAAAATCAGCCCCAGCATTTT	CASSPGQNQPQHF
TRBV18	TRBD1	-	TRBJ2-1	TGTGGCAGCTCCAGGGACAGGGTGGATGAGCAGTTCTTC	CGSSRDRVDEQFF
TRBV2	-	many	TRBJ2-3	TGTGCCACCCAGAGGCCATTCACAGATACGCAGTATTTT	CATQRPFTDTQYF
TRBV10-3	-	many	TRBJ1-3	TGTGCCATCAGCGGAGGAGGAAACACCATATATTTT	CAISGGGNTIYF
TRBV11-2	TRBD2	many	TRBJ2-3	TGTGCCAGCAGCTTAGTCGCGGGAGGGACAGATACGCAGTATTTT	CASSLVAGGTDTQYF
TRBV5-1	-	many	TRBJ1-2	TGCGCCAGCAGCGCGGACAGCTATGGCTACACCTTC	CASSADSYGYTF
TRBV6-1	TRBD1	many	TRBJ1-5	TGTGCCAGCAGGGACTCAGGGACAGGGGTTCAGCCCCAGCATTTT	CASRDSGTGVQPQHF
TRBV28	-	many	TRBJ2-7	TGTGCCAGCAGCGCCACAGGGGGGGCCTCCTACGAGCAGTACTTC	CASSATGGASYEQYF
TRBV6-4	-	few	TRBJ1-2	TGTGCCAGCAGTGTAGTCCCCTCTAACTATGGCTACACCTTC	CASSVVPSNYGYTF
TRBV30	TRBD2	many	TRBJ2-7	TGTGCCTGGAGTGTGGGCCCGGGAGGGCCTTACGAGCAGTACTTC	CAWSVGPGGPYEQYF
TRBV6-5	-	many	TRBJ1-3	TGTGCCAGCAGTTACTCCGCCTCCTCGGACAACACCATATATTTT	CASSYSASSDNTIYF
TRBV6-5	TRBD1	many	TRBJ2-5	TGTGCCAGCAGTTACCTACTGGGGACAGGGGGTGAGACCCAGTACTTC	CASSYLLGTGGETQYF
TRBV18	TRBD1	many	TRBJ1-1	TGTGCCAGCTCACCCTGGACAGGTCTTAGCGGGAACACTGAAGCTTTCTTT	CASSPWTGLSGNTEAFF
TRBV28	-	many	TRBJ1-5	TGTGCCAGCAGTGTACGATTGACTAGCAATCAGCCCCAGCATTTT	CASSVRLTSNQPQHF
TRBV5-1	TRBD1	-	TRBJ2-7	TGCGCCAGCAGCCGGGACAGGGACGACGAGCAGTACTTC	CASSRDRDDEQYF
TRBV10-2	-	many	TRBJ2-1	TGCGCCAGCAGTGAGGGGGCAGCCCCGCACAATGAGCAGTTCTTC	CASSEGAAPHNEQFF
TRBV6-1	-	many	TRBJ2-3	TGTGCCAGCAGTGAAGCCGGAGGACACTACACAGATACGCAGTATTTT	CASSEAGGHYTDTQYF
TRBV12-3/TRBV12-4	-	few	TRBJ2-5	TGTGCCAGCAGGTTTTTAGGGGCTCGGGAGACCCAGTACTTC	CASRFLGARETQYF
TRBV5-5	-	many	TRBJ2-5	TGTGCCAGCAGCTTGGGGGGGGCTGTGTACCAAGAGACCCAGTACTTC	CASSLGGAVYQETQYF
TRBV30	-	-	TRBJ2-3	TGTGCCCGGAGTGTAGGAACTTCTAGCACAGATACGCAGTATTTT	CARSVGTSSTDTQYF
TRBV12-3/TRBV12-4	-	-	TRBJ1-5	TGTGCCAGCCGCTACGGGGGGGCAGGCAATCAGCCCCAGCATTTT	CASRYGGAGNQPQHF
TRBV30	-	many	TRBJ2-5	TGTGCCTGGAGCGCAGGGGTCACGAAGACCCAGTACTTC	CAWSAGVTKTQYF
TRBV20-1	-	many	TRBJ2-3	TGCAGTGCTAGAGGCGATACGCAGTATTTT	CSARGDTQYF